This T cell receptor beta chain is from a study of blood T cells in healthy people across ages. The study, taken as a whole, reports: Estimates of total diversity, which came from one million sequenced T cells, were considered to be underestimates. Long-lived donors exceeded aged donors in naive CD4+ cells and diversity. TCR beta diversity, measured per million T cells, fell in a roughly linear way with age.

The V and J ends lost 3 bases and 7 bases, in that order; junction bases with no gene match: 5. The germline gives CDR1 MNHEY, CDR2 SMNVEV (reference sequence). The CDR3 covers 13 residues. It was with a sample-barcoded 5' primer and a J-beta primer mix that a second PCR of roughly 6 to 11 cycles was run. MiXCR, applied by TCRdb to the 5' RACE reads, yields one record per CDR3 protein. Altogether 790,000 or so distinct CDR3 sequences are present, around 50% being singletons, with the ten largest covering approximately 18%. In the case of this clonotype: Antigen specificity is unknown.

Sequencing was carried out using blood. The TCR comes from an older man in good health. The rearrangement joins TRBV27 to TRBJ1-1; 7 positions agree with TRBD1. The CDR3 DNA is TGTGCCAGCAGTTTCGAGGGGGCCAGTGAAGCTTTCTTT. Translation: CASSFEGASEAFF.